This TCR beta chain was found in a study of beta chain features in type 1 diabetes. On the study more broadly: Cells sorted and examined across all samples totaled approximately 100,000,000.

Note on this clone: What it binds is not known.

Expressed TCRB transcripts were sequenced after all isolated RNA was converted to cDNA. Using immunoSEQ multiplex PCR, the repertoire was profiled, and TCRdb retains in-frame clones only, with some absent. The data show over 650,000 clones, about 14% seen once. Study-wide results and caveats: Moderately but significantly shorter TCRB CDR3s were found in Type 1 diabetes patients in all four CD4+ subsets. PCR might preferentially amplify shorter templates, equally in patients and controls. Patients with type 1 diabetes showed fewer VDJ junction insertions and more deletions.

Cell sorting via CD45RO/CCR7/CD25/CD127/CD95/CD27 was performed to obtain CD4+ naive, central memory, regulatory and stem cell-like memory cells. Material for sequencing was naive CD4+ T cells from blood. The sequence was obtained from a man aged 18-30 years with type 1 diabetes.

In DNA form, the CDR3 reads TGTGCCAGCTCGCCTTGGGACAGGGAGGGAGCTTTCTTT. Translating gives CASSPWDREGAFF. This rearrangement joins TRBV18 to TRBJ1-1; TRBD1 matches 9 bases. The CDR3 has 13 residues. CDR1 and CDR2 (germline): KGHSH, LQKENI. V lost 6 bases, J lost 10 bases, and 9 bases stayed unmatched. The full variable domain, rest sourced from reference TRBV18 and TRBJ1-1, is NAGVMQNPRHLVRRRGQEARLRCSPMKGHSHVYWYRQLPEEGLKFMVYLQKENIIDESGMPKERFSAEFPKEGPSILRIQQVVRGDSAAYFCASSPWDREGAFFGQGTRLTVV.